This is a list of T cell receptor beta chains from one sample in a study of OX40 agonist ivuxolimab in advanced cancers. Generated by immunoSEQ multiplex PCR, the TCRdb table keeps only in-frame clones and is missing some. In the table there are approximately 70,000 clones, about 86% of which are singletons. Here the sequenced sample was CD4+ or CD8+ T cells sorted from blood, taken in a trial of the OX40 agonist ivuxolimab. The source is an adult with an advanced solid tumor such as melanoma, head and neck, liver or kidney cancer. CDR3s include the opening cysteine and the closing phenylalanine or tryptophan. Each record gives: clone size, V gene, CDR3 length, D gene, J gene, CDR3 DNA, CDR3 protein. D genes are given only for firm matches. For some rows the clone size is stated as once, few or many, or as a class when expanded; others skip it.

-	TRBV7-6	16	TRBD1	TRBJ2-3	TGTGCCAGCAGCTTAGCCGGGACAGGGTCGGCAGATACGCAGTATTTT	CASSLAGTGSADTQYF
once	TRBV18	14	-	TRBJ1-5	TGTGCCAGCTCCCCGACCCGGGTAAATCAGCCCCAGCATTTT	CASSPTRVNQPQHF
-	TRBV23-1	13	TRBD1	TRBJ2-5	TGCGCCAGCTCCATAGCACAGGGGGAGACCCAGTACTTC	CASSIAQGETQYF
once	TRBV28	13	-	TRBJ2-7	TGTGCCAGTAGTAGCGGTCTGGGTTACGAGCAGTACTTC	CASSSGLGYEQYF
-	TRBV5-1	12	-	TRBJ2-7	TGCGCCAGCAGCTTGGATATGGGAGAGCAGTACTTC	CASSLDMGEQYF
-	TRBV2	15	TRBD2	TRBJ2-7	TGTGCCAGCAGTGTAGGCGGGGGGGCCTCCTACGAGCAGTACTTC	CASSVGGGASYEQYF
-	TRBV4-1	17	-	TRBJ1-3	TGCGCCAGCAGCGGAGGGAGGCCATCTCGCTCTGGAAACACCATATATTTT	CASSGGRPSRSGNTIYF
-	TRBV6-5	14	TRBD1	TRBJ1-6	TGTGCCAGCAGTGAAGGGACAGGGGGCTCACCCCTCCACTTT	CASSEGTGGSPLHF
-	TRBV6-1	13	-	TRBJ2-1	TGTGCCAGCAGTGAAGCGGGATTCAATGAGCAGTTCTTC	CASSEAGFNEQFF
once	TRBV5-4	14	TRBD1	TRBJ1-1	TGTGCCAGCAGCTTGGACAGGGGGGACACTGAAGCTTTCTTT	CASSLDRGDTEAFF
-	TRBV7-2	12	-	TRBJ1-1	TGTGCCAGCAGCCTGAACAGGGATGAAGCTTTCTTT	CASSLNRDEAFF
-	TRBV28	18	-	TRBJ2-2	TGTGCCAGCAGTCCCTCTTCACAGGGAAGAAGGAACACCGGGGAGCTGTTTTTT	CASSPSSQGRRNTGELFF
-	TRBV30	14	-	TRBJ2-5	TGTGCCTGGAGTAGTAGGGGGGGAGGAGAGACCCAGTACTTC	CAWSSRGGGETQYF
-	TRBV6-4	14	TRBD1	TRBJ1-1	TGTGCCAGCAGGACCTGGACAGGGGGGACTGAAGCTTTCTTT	CASRTWTGGTEAFF
-	TRBV29-1	14	TRBD1	TRBJ1-1	TGCAGCGGCCGACAGGGTTTCCAGAGAGGCGAAGCTTTCTTT	CSGRQGFQRGEAFF
-	TRBV15	14	-	TRBJ2-3	TGTGCCACCAGCCTTGGGGGAGTGGCAGATACGCAGTATTTT	CATSLGGVADTQYF
few	TRBV4-2	16	TRBD1	TRBJ1-2	TGTGCCAGCAGCCAAGATTTAATGAGCAGGGGGGATGGCTACACCTTC	CASSQDLMSRGDGYTF
-	TRBV7-2	15	TRBD2	TRBJ2-1	TGTGCCAGCAGCGGAGGGACTAGCGGGAGGAATGAGCAGTTCTTC	CASSGGTSGRNEQFF
-	TRBV29-1	13	-	TRBJ2-3	TGCAGCGTCGAACAAACCCTGGGAGTTACGCAGTATTTT	CSVEQTLGVTQYF
-	TRBV5-1	13	-	TRBJ2-1	TGCGCCAGCAGCTTGTCCCGGAACAATGGGCAGTTCTTC	CASSLSRNNGQFF
once	TRBV7-7	13	-	TRBJ2-5	TGTGCTAGCAGTTCTACAGGGAGGGAGACCCAGTACTTC	CASSSTGRETQYF
-	TRBV5-1	15	TRBD1	TRBJ2-5	TGCGCCAGCAGCTTGGCCGCAGGGGGCATAGAGACCCAGTACTTC	CASSLAAGGIETQYF
once	TRBV2	12	-	TRBJ1-2	TGTGCCAGCAGTGTCAGAGACTATGGCTACACCTTC	CASSVRDYGYTF
-	TRBV27	13	-	TRBJ2-1	TGTGCCAGCAGTTTCCTTCGAAGTAATGAGCAGTTCTTC	CASSFLRSNEQFF